The 25 T cell receptor beta chains listed next were all sequenced from one sample in a study of cytomegalovirus exposure and HLA in healthy donors. PCR amplification relied on 60 Vbeta primers (plus 13 Jbeta primers). Here immunoSEQ multiplex PCR was the method, and the copy in TCRdb shows in-frame clones only, minus some. Of about 93,000 clones listed, approximately 80% were seen once; the top ten hold approximately 3.8%. The material sequenced was PBMCs. These receptors all stem from a man over 45 in good health and CMV-seronegative.

The chain recombines TRBV29-1 with TRBJ2-5; maybe TRBD2 (5 bases). Germline assignment: CDR1 SQVTM and CDR2 ANQGSEA. The V end lost 5 bases, the J end lost 0 bases, and 13 bases lay between the germline ends. The CDR3 has 14 amino acids. In DNA, the CDR3 is TGCAGCGTTTCCCAGACGGGGTACCAAGAGACCCAGTACTTC. Translation: CSVSQTGYQETQYF.

J is TRBJ2-2 and V is TRBV28; 12 bases line up with TRBD2. Germline CDR1 reads MDHEN; CDR2 reads SYDVKM. J was trimmed by 6 bases and V by 5 bases; bases with no gene match: 13. This CDR3 contains 18 residues. CDR3: CASSIVTSGSLRAGELFF. The CDR3 nucleotides are TGTGCCAGCAGTATAGTGACTAGCGGGAGTTTACGGGCCGGGGAGCTGTTTTTT.

This chain links TRBV2 with TRBJ2-7; 10 nucleotides agree with TRBD2. The CDR3 is made up of 13 amino acids. CDR1 is SNHLY and CDR2 is FYNNEI in the germline V gene. Trimming at V came to 6 bases and at J to 1 base, leaving 0 bases not matched to a gene. DNA for the CDR3: TGTGCCAGCAGGACTAGCGGGTCCTACGAGCAGTACTTC. Its translation: CASRTSGSYEQYF. The full variable domain, completed using reference TRBV2 and TRBJ2-7, is EPEVTQTPSHQVTQMGQEVILRCVPISNHLYFYWYRQILGQKVEFLVSFYNNEISEKSEIFDDQFSVERPDGSNFTLKIRSTKLEDSAMYFCASRTSGSYEQYFGPGTRLTVT.

The sample holds a few counts of this clone. This chain's CDR3 is CSVGIAGEFDTQYF. CDR3 coding DNA: TGCAGCGTCGGAATAGCGGGAGAGTTTGATACGCAGTATTTT. The gene calls are TRBV29-1 and TRBJ2-3, with 9 positions matching TRBD2. J lost 6 bases, V lost 6 bases, and 10 bases had no gene match. From germline, CDR1 is SQVTM and CDR2 ANQGSEA. CDR3 length: 14 amino acids.

The chain employs TRBV5-1 and TRBJ2-7; possibly TRBD2 for D (6 bases). The CDR3 has 14 amino acids. The germline V gene has CDR1 SGHRS and CDR2 YFSETQ. V was cut by 0 bases and J by 5 bases, with 12 bases left in between. The CDR3 is CASSLASGSNEQYF. DNA for the CDR3: TGCGCCAGCAGCTTGGCGTCCGGGAGTAACGAGCAGTACTTC.

V is TRBV4-1 and J is TRBJ2-4, with TRBD1 matching over 8 bases. Trimming took 1 base from V and 8 from J; bases not matched to a gene: 4. The length of the CDR3 is 14 residues. Germline values: CDR1 MGHRA, CDR2 YSYEKL. The CDR3 loop is CASSQGQGWDIQYF. CDR3 nucleotides: TGCGCCAGCAGCCAAGGACAGGGGTGGGACATTCAGTACTTC.

This chain connects TRBV2 to TRBJ2-7, with TRBD2 matching over 14 bases. The germline V gene has CDR1 SNHLY and CDR2 FYNNEI. V was pared by 6 bases and J by 5 bases, with 3 bases of the junction left unmatched. The CDR3 totals 14 residues. The CDR3 DNA reads as TGTGCCAGCAGAGGGACTAGCGGGAGTAACGAGCAGTACTTC. It encodes CASRGTSGSNEQYF. Full variable domain (remainder filled in from reference TRBV2 and TRBJ2-7): EPEVTQTPSHQVTQMGQEVILRCVPISNHLYFYWYRQILGQKVEFLVSFYNNEISEKSEIFDDQFSVERPDGSNFTLKIRSTKLEDSAMYFCASRGTSGSNEQYFGPGTRLTVT.

The chain carries TRBV5-1 and TRBJ2-6, with 9 bases identical to TRBD1. The CDR3 extends over 20 amino acids. In germline, CDR1 is SGHRS, CDR2 YFSETQ. Losses at the gene ends were 3 bases for V and 4 bases for J; bases not matched to a gene: 17. CDR3 sequence reads: CASSSNHGTGILEGANVLTF. The CDR3 DNA sequence: TGCGCCAGCAGCTCGAATCACGGGACAGGGATCCTTGAGGGGGCCAACGTCCTGACTTTC.

The chain has TRBV7-2 and TRBJ2-3; no reliable D call. The germline V gene encodes CDR1 SGHTA and CDR2 FQGNSA. The CDR3 runs 14 residues. V was trimmed by 1 base and J by 5 bases, leaving 10 bases between them. The CDR3 region is CASSLVVALDTQYF. CDR3 nucleotide sequence: TGTGCCAGCAGCTTAGTTGTGGCCCTAGATACGCAGTATTTT.

The chain links TRBV28 to TRBJ1-1; 9 bases line up with TRBD1. Germline CDR1 MDHEN, CDR2 SYDVKM. The ends lost 3 bases at V and 1 base at J; junction bases unmatched: 12. This CDR3 is built from 18 residues. The CDR3 here is CASSLDIRQGEGNTEAFF. The CDR3 DNA reads TGTGCCAGCAGTTTGGACATCCGACAGGGGGAAGGGAACACTGAAGCTTTCTTT.

The chain couples TRBV29-1 to TRBJ2-7; TRBD2 is a possible D gene (7 bases). The CDR3 has 15 amino acids. Trimming took off 4 bases at V and 0 bases at J, with 16 bases between the two ends. Germline V gives CDR1 SQVTM, CDR2 ANQGSEA. CDR3 amino acids: CSVVPGGGGSYEQYF. As DNA, the CDR3 is TGCAGCGTTGTTCCGGGGGGCGGTGGCTCCTACGAGCAGTACTTC.

The chain combines TRBV7-3 with TRBJ1-3; D gene ambiguous. Trimming took 2 bases from V and 4 from J, leaving 6 bases between them. The CDR3 is made up of 13 amino acids. Germline lookup yields CDR1 SGHTA and CDR2 FQGTGA. CDR3 residues: CASSLEAGNTIYF. The CDR3 nucleotides are TGTGCCAGCAGCTTAGAAGCCGGAAACACCATATATTTT.

V gene TRBV19 combines with J gene TRBJ2-5; 7 nucleotides line up with TRBD2. The CDR3 totals 13 residues. Germline V gives CDR1 LNHDA, CDR2 SQIVND (reference sequence). V lost 10 bases and J lost 3; bases outside the gene matches: 8. This CDR3 is CATRWGGEETQYF. DNA for the CDR3: TGTGCCACCCGGTGGGGAGGGGAAGAGACCCAGTACTTC.

With regard to this clone: A read error may account for a junction end that differs from germline. The J gene is TRBJ1-6, the V gene TRBV7-2; tentatively, D is TRBD1 (6 bases). The V gene's germline CDR1 is SGHTA and CDR2 FQGNSA. The CDR3 has 15 amino acids. The DNA of the CDR3 is TGTGCCAGCAGCTTAGCACAGGGTTATAGTTCACCCCTCCACTTT. This codes for CASSLAQGYSSPLHF. The full variable domain, completed using reference TRBV7-2 and TRBJ1-6, is GAGVSQSPSNKVTEKGKDVELRCDPISGHTALYWYRQSLGQGLEFLIYFQGNSAPDKSGLPSDRFSAERTGGSVSTLTIQRTQQEDSAVYLCASSLAQGYSSPLHFGNGTRLTVT.

The J gene is TRBJ1-1, the V gene TRBV6-5; TRBD1 is a possible D gene (6 bases). From germline, CDR1 is MNHEY and CDR2 SVGAGI. CDR3 length equals 14 residues. V lost 0 bases and J lost 9, with 14 bases in between. The CDR3 sequence: CASSYSTRQAKAFF. The CDR3 nucleotides read TGTGCCAGCAGTTACTCCACCCGACAGGCAAAAGCTTTCTTT.

This chain connects TRBV5-1 to TRBJ2-5; D perhaps matches TRBD1 (5 bases). CDR3 length: 14 residues. Germline CDR1 SGHRS, CDR2 YFSETQ. Trimming shortened V by 4 bases and J by 2 bases, and 12 bases separated the two germline ends. The CDR3 DNA sequence: TGCGCCAGCAGCCCTATGACAGCGCAAGAGACCCAGTACTTC. Translated, it gives CASSPMTAQETQYF.

The chain employs TRBV10-3 and TRBJ1-5; TRBD1 matches at 7 bases. In germline, CDR1 is ENHRY, CDR2 SYGVKD. V shed 4 bases, J shed 6 bases, and the junction held 6 bases outside the gene matches. The CDR3 has 14 amino acids. This chain's CDR3 is CAISGGGTGQPQHF. As DNA, the CDR3 is TGTGCCATCAGTGGAGGGGGCACAGGTCAGCCCCAGCATTTT.

In nucleotides, the CDR3 is TGTGCCAGCAGCCGAGGCATGGACAGGGGTTACGAGCAGTACTTC. It specifies CASSRGMDRGYEQYF. The gene calls are TRBV7-9 and TRBJ2-7; 9 bases map to TRBD1. J gave up 4 bases and V 5 bases, and 9 bases lay outside the gene matches. Germline V CDR1 and CDR2: SEHNR, FQNEAQ (reference sequence). The CDR3 consists of 15 residues.

The gene calls are TRBV2 and TRBJ2-4; 7 nucleotides match TRBD1. Trimming removed 1 base from V and 10 bases from J; junction bases left unmatched: 19. Germline V lookup: CDR1 SNHLY, CDR2 FYNNEI. This CDR3 is built from 18 residues. The CDR3 spells CASSEEIVLGQRYEIQYF. CDR3 coding DNA: TGTGCCAGCAGTGAAGAAATCGTTTTGGGACAGCGCTATGAGATTCAGTACTTC.

This chain connects TRBV5-4 to TRBJ2-1; perhaps TRBD2 as D (6 bases). The CDR3 is 13 residues long. Trimming cost V 4 bases and J 4 bases, with 9 bases left between them. CDR1 is SGHNT, CDR2 YYREEE, per germline (reference sequence). The CDR3 protein is CASSRGDYNEQFF. The CDR3 DNA reads TGTGCCAGCAGCCGCGGGGATTACAATGAGCAGTTCTTC.

The J gene is TRBJ1-4, the V gene TRBV25-1, with unresolved D. This CDR3 is built from 13 residues. CDR1 is MGHDK and CDR2 is SYGVNS in the germline V gene. Trimming removed 3 bases from V and 0 bases from J, with 2 bases in between. The CDR3 protein is CASSDSTNEKLFF. The CDR3 nucleotides are TGTGCCAGCAGTGACTCAACTAATGAAAAACTGTTTTTT.

CDR3 DNA sequence: TGTGCCAGCAGTCTAGCGGGGGCGGGGGTGGATACGCAGTATTTT. It translates to CASSLAGAGVDTQYF. The rearrangement links TRBV28 to TRBJ2-3; TRBD2 agrees at 10 bases. The CDR3 has 15 amino acids. V lost 5 bases, J lost 6 bases, and 8 bases stayed unmatched. CDR1 and CDR2 (germline): MDHEN, SYDVKM. Together with reference TRBV28 and TRBJ2-3, the CDR3 gives the full variable domain: DVKVTQSSRYLVKRTGEKVFLECVQDMDHENMFWYRQDPGLGLRLIYFSYDVKMKEKGDIPEGYSVSREKKERFSLILESASTNQTSMYLCASSLAGAGVDTQYFGPGTRLTVL.

The J gene is TRBJ1-6, the V gene TRBV5-1; TRBD1 might be the D (6 bases). The V gene lost 0 bases and the J gene lost 10 bases, with 17 bases spanning the gap. The germline V gene has CDR1 SGHRS and CDR2 YFSETQ. The CDR3 length is 16 residues. DNA of the CDR3: TGCGCCAGCAGCTTGGAGGGGGACACACTAGGATCACCCCTCCACTTT. Amino acid sequence: CASSLEGDTLGSPLHF.

The chain carries TRBV5-1 and TRBJ1-1; D might be TRBD1 (5 bases). The CDR3 covers 13 residues. The V gene's germline CDR1 is SGHRS and CDR2 YFSETQ. V dropped 0 bases and J dropped 10 bases, with 13 bases sitting between them. Here the CDR3 DNA reads TGCGCCAGCAGCTTGGGGGGGGAGGTCGGAGCTTTCTTT. Protein: CASSLGGEVGAFF.

In this sample, this clone turned up once. Sequence at one end of the junction differs from germline and may be a read error. This chain uses TRBV7-3 with TRBJ1-6; 9 nucleotides match TRBD1. This CDR3 spans 17 amino acids. Germline CDR1 SGHTA, CDR2 FQGTGA. The CDR3 bases are TGTGCCAGCAGCCTAACAGGGGGCCCGGCCTATAATTCACCCCTCCACTTT. Its protein product is CASSLTGGPAYNSPLHF.